This T cell receptor (beta chain) was captured by sequencing in a study of T cell repertoires in cytomegalovirus infection (dated by TCRdb to the late 2010s). A note on the overall study: Peptide stimulations targeted recently identified HLA-C-restricted CMV epitopes, whose presentation resists viral immunomodulation, together with well-studied HLA-B-restricted epitopes. The HLA type of each donor mattered for the analysis, because public TCR beta signatures pointed to carriage of CMV infection along with the matching HLA type. The investigation overall reported the following: In both this cohort and an independent cohort of several hundred donors, the cumulative frequency of public TCR beta family members distinguished carriers of CMV infection plus the relevant HLA type. In the ex vivo response, HLA-C-restricted CMV-specific TCR beta clonotypes were dominant, and in two of eight donors the single most frequent clonotype came from this HLA-C-restricted group.

This clonotype was found many times. Its antigen is still unknown. No much larger clonotype is one base removed from it; base qualities were not supplied. The sequencer listed for this sample is Illumina HiSeq 1500. TCRdb trimmed the raw reads at Q25, called clones with MiXCR and kept productive beta chains. CDR3 protein sequences are deduplicated, and each keeps its most common genes and DNA. Present in this sample are roughly 80,000 distinct CDR3 sequences, around 40% of which were seen just once. More than 80% of the sample belongs to the ten largest clones. The CDR3 holds 16 amino acids from the cysteine to the phenylalanine. The DNA shown is the 48-base CDR3, in frame from base 1. V gives up 0 bases and J gives up 5 bases, and the segment between their germline ends measures 11 bases. The germline V gene sets CDR1 to SGHVS and CDR2 to FNYEAQ. This specimen's treatment or condition label, interpreted: in vitro stimulation with specific CMV peptide epitopes to enrich CMV-specific T cells.

This clonotype was sampled from a human donor in good health (CMV status not recorded). Some clones in this sample may be carry-over from other donors' samples. The chain links TRBV7-6 with TRBJ1-6; matching of 5 bases hints at TRBD1 as the D gene. Sample: CD8+ T cells from cultured PBMCs, taken from culture after CMV antigen stimulation. The CDR3: CASSLAYRSDNSPLHF. The DNA sequence is TGTGCCAGCAGCTTAGCGTACAGGTCGGATAATTCACCCCTCCACTTT.